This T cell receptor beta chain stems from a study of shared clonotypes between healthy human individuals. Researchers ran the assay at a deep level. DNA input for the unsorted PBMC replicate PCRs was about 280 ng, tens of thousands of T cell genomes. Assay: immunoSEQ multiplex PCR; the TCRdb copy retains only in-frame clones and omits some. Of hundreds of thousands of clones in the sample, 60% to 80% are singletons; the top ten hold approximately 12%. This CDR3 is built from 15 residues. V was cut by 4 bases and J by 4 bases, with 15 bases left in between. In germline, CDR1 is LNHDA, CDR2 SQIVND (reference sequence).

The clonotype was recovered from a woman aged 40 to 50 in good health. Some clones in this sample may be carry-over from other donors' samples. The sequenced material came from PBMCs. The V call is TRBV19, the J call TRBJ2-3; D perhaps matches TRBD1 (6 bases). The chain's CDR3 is CASSTQGGTSDTQYF. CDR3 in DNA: TGTGCCAGTAGTACACAGGGTGGCACTTCAGATACGCAGTATTTT.